This passage covers 2 T cell receptor beta chains from one sample sequenced in a study of T-cell memory formation after mild COVID-19. TCRdb re-analysed the 5' RACE reads in MiXCR, keeping a single row per CDR3 protein. This table holds approximately 180,000 distinct CDR3 sequences, around 16% found once. The source material was PBMCs or a T cell subset sorted from them (not recorded which). The receptors were sampled from an adult woman who had mild COVID-19 (a few samples of this study predate the infection). Cell type and time point are not known.

The V gene is TRBV5-6, the J gene TRBJ1-1; a weak D match, TRBD1 (6 bases). This CDR3 has 15 amino acids. Per the germline V gene, CDR1 is SGHDT and CDR2 is YYEEEE. Deletions cut 4 bases from V and 0 bases from J, with 13 bases between. The CDR3 reads CASSMDSQLNTEAFF. The CDR3 DNA reads as TGTGCCAGCAGCATGGACAGCCAGCTGAACACTGAAGCTTTCTTT. The variable domain in full, with the rest retrieved from reference TRBV5-6 and TRBJ1-1, is DAGVTQSPTHLIKTRGQQVTLRCSPKSGHDTVSWYQQALGQGPQFIFQYYEEEERQRGNFPDRFSGHQFPNYSSELNVNALLLGDSALYLCASSMDSQLNTEAFFGQGTRLTVV.

The chain has TRBV12-3 or TRBV12-4 and TRBJ2-7; D gene unclear. V was cut by 5 bases and J by 3 bases, with 17 bases left in between. The CDR3 totals 15 residues. This chain's CDR3 is CASSPTPPGVYEQYF. The CDR3 region has the DNA TGTGCCAGCAGTCCGACTCCGCCCGGAGTCTACGAGCAGTACTTC.